The next 10 T cell receptor beta chains were all read from a single sample in a study of OX40 agonist ivuxolimab in advanced cancers. Measured with immunoSEQ multiplex PCR; TCRdb has only the in-frame clones, and not every one. In the table there are 25,000 to 35,000 clones, around 85% of which are singletons. The sequenced sample was CD4+ or CD8+ T cells sorted from blood, obtained in a trial of the OX40 agonist ivuxolimab. All receptors come from an adult with an advanced solid tumor such as melanoma, head and neck, liver or kidney cancer.

V and J are TRBV15 and TRBJ1-5; 7 nucleotides match TRBD1. Looked up from germline, CDR1 is LNHNV and CDR2 is YYDKDF (reference sequence). The CDR3 runs 20 residues. Trimming removed 0 bases from V and 5 bases from J; junction bases left unmatched: 19. The CDR3 DNA reads TGTGCCACCAGCAGAGATCGCTGGGGGACAGAGAGTTCTGTTTATCAGCCCCAGCATTTT. This gives the protein CATSRDRWGTESSVYQPQHF.

The genes are TRBV7-8 and TRBJ2-5; 7 bases are a match to TRBD1. Germline-derived CDR1 and CDR2 are SGHVS and FQNEAQ. Trimming cost V 5 bases and J 5 bases; bases outside gene matches: 11. This CDR3 contains 15 residues. The CDR3 sequence is CASSEDSGTVETQYF. The CDR3 DNA is TGTGCCAGCAGCGAAGATTCCGGGACAGTGGAGACCCAGTACTTC.

This clone was detected only a few times. V usage is TRBV4-3 and J usage is TRBJ2-5; possibly TRBD1 or TRBD2 for D (6 bases each). The germline V and J ends were trimmed by 1 base and 2 bases, with 11 bases remaining between them. The CDR3 loop spans 15 amino acids. Germline loops: CDR1 LGHNA, CDR2 YSLEER. Written as DNA, the CDR3 is TGCGCCAGCAGCCAAGCTAGGGGGGATCAAGAGACCCAGTACTTC. Translating it yields CASSQARGDQETQYF.

The chain uses TRBV7-9 and TRBJ1-4; 7 nucleotides align to TRBD1. The CDR3 is 11 residues long. In germline, CDR1 is SEHNR, CDR2 FQNEAQ (reference sequence). V was clipped by 5 bases and J by 13 bases; unmatched bases: 4. Here the CDR3 reads CASSQGDRLFF. The CDR3 region has the DNA TGTGCCAGCAGCCAAGGGGACAGACTGTTTTTT.

As DNA, the CDR3 is TGTGCCAGCAGCTTTCGCGACAGGGGACAAGAGACCCAGTACTTC. Encoded protein: CASSFRDRGQETQYF. The rearrangement joins TRBV11-3 to TRBJ2-5; 8 nucleotides agree with TRBD1. J lost 2 bases, V lost 3 bases, and 5 bases had no gene match. CDR1 is SGHNT and CDR2 is YENEEA in the germline V gene. The CDR3 length is 15 residues.

The gene calls are TRBV7-9 and TRBJ2-1; 12 nucleotides agree with TRBD2. The germline V gene encodes CDR1 SEHNR and CDR2 FQNEAQ (reference sequence). V dropped 5 bases and J dropped 7; count of bases not matched to a gene: 9. This CDR3 comprises 16 residues. Written as DNA, the CDR3 is TGTGCCAGCAGCCCCGGACTAGCGGGATCGTTTAATGAGCAGTTCTTC. It codes for CASSPGLAGSFNEQFF.

The chain recombines TRBV6-4 with TRBJ2-2; D perhaps matches TRBD1 (6 bases). V was trimmed by 6 bases and J by 6 bases, leaving 8 bases between them. In germline, CDR1 is MRHNA, CDR2 SNTAGT. There are 12 residues in the CDR3. The CDR3 DNA sequence: TGTGCCAGCAGCGCAGGGGCCGGGGAGCTGTTTTTT. This codes for CASSAGAGELFF.

The chain employs TRBV9 and TRBJ1-4, with 9 bases matching TRBD1. CDR1 is SGDLS, CDR2 YYNGEE, per germline. The J segment lost 13 bases and the V segment lost 4 bases, leaving 11 bases of the junction unmatched. The CDR3 runs 14 residues. The CDR3 DNA is TGTGCCAGCAGCCCGGGCACGGGACAGGGTGGACTGTTTTTT. This gives the protein CASSPGTGQGGLFF.

This clone was detected once. This chain links TRBV6-5 with TRBJ1-2, with D uncertain. Germline values: CDR1 MNHEY, CDR2 SVGAGI. This CDR3 has 16 amino acids. Trimming cost V 2 bases and J 2 bases, with 15 bases left between them. CDR3 amino acids: CASSYKRITDNYGYTF. DNA for the CDR3: TGTGCCAGCAGTTACAAGCGGATAACCGACAACTATGGCTACACCTTC.

This chain joins TRBV27 and TRBJ1-2; 8 nucleotides agree with TRBD1. The J segment lost 0 bases and the V segment lost 5 bases, leaving 11 bases of the junction unmatched. The germline V gene has CDR1 MNHEY and CDR2 SMNVEV (reference sequence). The CDR3 has 17 residues. The DNA of the CDR3 is TGTGCCAGCAGTCTTCTAGGGTCAGGGGGCGCTAACTATGGCTACACCTTC. It is translated as CASSLLGSGGANYGYTF.